Shown below are 12 T cell receptor beta chains from a single sample sequenced in a study of blood T cells in healthy people across ages. Next came a second PCR, run for about 6 to 12 cycles, which used a sample-barcoded 5' primer along with a J-beta primer mix. TCRdb analysed the 5' RACE reads with MiXCR anew, one entry per CDR3 protein. The sample shows 1.5 million to 2 million distinct CDR3 sequences, 40% to 55% of them seen only once. The material sequenced was blood. All receptors come from a woman between 40 and 55 years old in good health.

This chain joins TRBV12-3 or TRBV12-4 and TRBJ2-3; a weak D match, TRBD2 (6 bases). Trimming stripped 4 bases from V and 1 base from J, with 24 bases between. The CDR3 spans 19 residues. CDR3 amino acids: CASSSPGDGEDPRTDTQYF. For the CDR3, the DNA is TGTGCCAGCAGTTCGCCTGGGGACGGGGAGGACCCCCGCACAGATACGCAGTATTTT.

This clonotype has just a few counts. CDR3 sequence: CASSLGQGHYEQYF. In DNA form, the CDR3 reads TGTGCCAGCAGCTTGGGGCAGGGACACTACGAGCAGTACTTC. This chain connects TRBV7-2 to TRBJ2-7, with TRBD1 as a possible D gene (6 bases). There are 14 residues in the CDR3. Germline lookup yields CDR1 SGHTA and CDR2 FQGNSA. The V end lost 3 bases, the J end lost 3 bases, and 12 bases lay between the germline ends.

This clonotype was seen a handful of times. V is TRBV12-3 or TRBV12-4 and J is TRBJ2-3; TRBD2 agrees at 12 bases. V was clipped by 5 bases and J by 0 bases; unmatched bases: 6. This CDR3 region has 17 residues. The CDR3 region has the DNA TGTGCCAGCAGTCTCAGACTAGCGGGGGTTAGCACAGATACGCAGTATTTT. Its protein is CASSLRLAGVSTDTQYF.

This chain uses TRBV10-3 with TRBJ2-1, with 7 bases identical to TRBD1. Trimming removed 3 bases from V and 4 bases from J; junction bases left unmatched: 15. Germline loops: CDR1 ENHRY, CDR2 SYGVKD. The CDR3 spans 18 residues. The DNA for the CDR3 is TGTGCCATCAGTGACCCCGACGCTCAGGGGGAAGCTTACAATGAGCAGTTCTTC. As protein: CAISDPDAQGEAYNEQFF.

In its sample, this clonotype was seen a few times. The rearrangement joins TRBV11-2 to TRBJ2-1; D remains ambiguous. This CDR3 comprises 13 residues. The V end lost 0 bases, the J end lost 9 bases, and 9 bases lay between the germline ends. Per germline, CDR1 SGHAT and CDR2 FQNNGV. The CDR3 sequence is CASSLDPSSEQFF. The CDR3 DNA sequence: TGTGCCAGCAGCTTAGATCCCAGTAGTGAGCAGTTCTTC.

The V gene is TRBV28, the J gene TRBJ2-7; 8 positions agree with TRBD1. The J call may not be correct, given that the DNA end is closer to TRBJ2-5. The CDR3 length is 14 residues. CDR1 and CDR2 (germline): MDHEN, SYDVKM. The CDR3 DNA is TGTGCCAGCAGCCGGGACAGGCGGCAAAGGACCCAGTACTTC. Encoded protein: CASSRDRRQRTQYF.

Regarding this clonotype: A much larger clone is a single base away; this may be a read error. J is TRBJ2-4 and V is TRBV20-1; tentative D call: TRBD1 (5 bases). Trimming removed 0 bases from V and 13 bases from J, with 13 bases in between. Germline values: CDR1 DFQATT, CDR2 SNEGSKA (reference sequence). The CDR3 totals 12 residues. The CDR3 region is CSARDQGYVQYF. The CDR3 DNA is TGCAGTGCTAGAGATCAGGGCTACGTGCAGTACTTC.

On this clonotype itself: At one boundary the junction diverges from the germline segment, which might be a read error. J is TRBJ2-5 and V is TRBV7-7, with 11 bases matching TRBD1. Germline CDR1 SSHAT, CDR2 FNYEAQ (reference sequence). CDR3 size: 18 residues. Here the CDR3 reads CASSLAMWDRGFQETQYF. The CDR3 nucleotides are TGTGCTAGCAGCTTAGCGATGTGGGACAGGGGGTTCCAAGAGACCCAGTACTTC.

This clonotype showed up just a few times. CDR3 DNA sequence: TGTGCCAGCAGCCAAGCAGGTGTGGGCACAGATACGCAGTATTTT. Residues: CASSQAGVGTDTQYF. This chain connects TRBV3-1 to TRBJ2-3; no firm D call. The V gene's germline CDR1 is LGHDT and CDR2 YNNKEL (reference sequence). The length of the CDR3 is 15 residues. Trimming removed 1 base from V and 1 base from J, with 9 bases in between.

CDR3 coding DNA: TGTGCCAGCAGCTTCACAGCGGGGGCAGATACGCAGTATTTT. Amino acids: CASSFTAGADTQYF. The gene calls are TRBV7-2 and TRBJ2-3; the match to TRBD2 covers 8 bases. The length of the CDR3 is 14 residues. CDR1 is SGHTA and CDR2 is FQGNSA in the germline V gene. V shed 3 bases and J 4 bases; nucleotides not matched to a gene: 3.

The chain links TRBV7-2 to TRBJ2-3, with D unclear. CDR3 length equals 15 residues. Trimming removed 1 base from V and 8 bases from J, with 16 bases in between. Per germline, CDR1 SGHTA and CDR2 FQGNSA. The CDR3 loop reads CASSLGTQSRATQYF. The DNA for the CDR3 is TGTGCCAGCAGCTTAGGGACCCAGAGCCGTGCTACGCAGTATTTT.

The chain employs TRBV4-1 and TRBJ2-7, with 9 bases aligning to TRBD1. This CDR3 spans 14 amino acids. V was pared by 2 bases and J by 7 bases, with 6 bases of the junction left unmatched. CDR1 is MGHRA, CDR2 YSYEKL, per germline. CDR3 loop: CASSQYRGLREQYF. Written as DNA, the CDR3 is TGCGCCAGCAGCCAATACAGGGGGCTGCGGGAGCAGTACTTC.